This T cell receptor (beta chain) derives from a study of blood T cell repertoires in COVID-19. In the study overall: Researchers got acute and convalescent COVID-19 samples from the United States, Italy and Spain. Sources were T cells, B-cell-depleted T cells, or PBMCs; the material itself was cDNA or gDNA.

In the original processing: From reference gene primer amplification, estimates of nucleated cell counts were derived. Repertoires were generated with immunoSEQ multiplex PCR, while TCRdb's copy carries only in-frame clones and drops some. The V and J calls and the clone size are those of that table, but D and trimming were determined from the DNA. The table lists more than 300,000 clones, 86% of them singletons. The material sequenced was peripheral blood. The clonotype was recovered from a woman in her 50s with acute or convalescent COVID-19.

CDR3 in amino acids: CASSNDGQGGTGELFF. The CDR3 nucleotides are TGTGCCAGTAGTAATGACGGACAGGGAGGCACCGGGGAGCTGTTTTTT. V gene TRBV19 combines with J gene TRBJ2-2, with 8 bases fitting TRBD1. This CDR3 region has 16 residues. Trimming took 4 bases from V and 4 from J; bases not matched to a gene: 8. Germline values: CDR1 LNHDA, CDR2 SQIVND (reference sequence).